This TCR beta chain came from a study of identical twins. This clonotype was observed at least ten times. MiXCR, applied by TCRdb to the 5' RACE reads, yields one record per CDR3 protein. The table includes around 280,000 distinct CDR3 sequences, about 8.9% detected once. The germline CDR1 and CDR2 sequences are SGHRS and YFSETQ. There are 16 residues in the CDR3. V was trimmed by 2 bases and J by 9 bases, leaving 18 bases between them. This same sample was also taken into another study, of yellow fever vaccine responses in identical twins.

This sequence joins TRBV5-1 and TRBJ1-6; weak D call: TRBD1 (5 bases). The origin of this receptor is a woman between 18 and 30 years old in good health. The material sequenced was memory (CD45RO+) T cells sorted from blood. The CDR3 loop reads CASSLQGGGTASPLHF. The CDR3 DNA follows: TGCGCCAGCAGCTTACAAGGCGGGGGAACGGCTTCACCCCTCCACTTT.